Listed below are T cell receptor beta chains from one sample, sequenced in a study of naive and memory T cell subsets. Via MiXCR, TCRdb re-called the UMI-ligation and nested PCR reads, giving one row per CDR3 protein. Seen here are about 24,000 distinct CDR3 sequences, approximately 6.5% observed once, and the top ten hold more than 5.5%. The sample was skin, taken from a tuberculin skin test site. These receptors all come from an adult in good health. Each CDR3 is given with its conserved first and last residue. The D gene is left open where the match is weak. The size entry is marked missing in some rows and otherwise reads once, few, many or a size class.

clone_size	v_call	j_call	cdr3_length	d_call	cdr3_aa	cdr3_nt
many	TRBV6-4	TRBJ2-6	16	-	CASSPTMSSGANVLTF	TGTGCCAGCAGTCCCACCATGAGCTCTGGGGCCAACGTCCTGACTTTC
many	TRBV25-1	TRBJ2-7	12	TRBD1	CASSAQLGTANF	TGTGCCAGCAGTGCCCAACTAGGGACAGCAAACTTC
-	TRBV4-3	TRBJ2-1	15	TRBD1	CASSHEQGEENEQFF	TGCGCCAGCAGCCATGAACAGGGGGAAGAGAATGAGCAGTTCTTC
-	TRBV7-2	TRBJ1-1	13	TRBD1	CASISTGGAEAFF	TGTGCCAGCATCTCTACAGGGGGGGCTGAAGCTTTCTTT
few	TRBV7-9	TRBJ1-2	13	-	CATQGIFEYGYTF	TGTGCCACACAGGGTATCTTCGAATATGGCTACACCTTC
few	TRBV5-5	TRBJ2-2	13	-	CASSRANPGELFF	TGTGCCAGCAGCCGAGCTAATCCCGGGGAGCTGTTTTTT
many	TRBV3-1	TRBJ1-2	16	-	CASSQAWGGSRDGYTF	TGTGCCAGCAGCCAAGCCTGGGGGGGAAGTCGGGATGGCTACACCTTC
many	TRBV27	TRBJ2-1	16	TRBD2	CASSPLTSGRGNEQFF	TGTGCCAGCAGTCCCCTAACTAGCGGGAGGGGGAATGAGCAGTTCTTC
few	TRBV20-1	TRBJ1-2	12	-	CSGGGFTYGYTF	TGCAGTGGGGGGGGGTTTACCTATGGCTACACCTTC
many	TRBV11-2	TRBJ1-4	13	-	CASSLAPNEKLFF	TGTGCCAGCAGCTTAGCTCCAAATGAAAAACTGTTTTTT
many	TRBV20-1	TRBJ2-7	13	-	CSARTQTRDGSDF	TGCAGTGCTAGAACCCAGACCCGGGACGGGTCGGACTTC
-	TRBV20-1	TRBJ1-5	14	-	CSARASGANQPQHF	TGCAGTGCTAGAGCGTCGGGGGCCAATCAGCCCCAGCATTTT
few	TRBV4-3	TRBJ2-1	17	-	CASSQGGLMSSYNEQFF	TGCGCCAGCAGCCAAGGGGGCTTAATGAGCTCCTACAATGAGCAGTTCTTC
-	TRBV28	TRBJ1-5	18	-	CASSFGGELQGSNQPQNF	TGTGCCAGCAGTTTTGGAGGGGAACTACAGGGCAGCAATCAGCCCCAGAATTTT
many	TRBV10-3	TRBJ2-6	12	-	CAANSGANVLTF	TGTGCCGCCAACTCTGGGGCCAACGTCCTGACTTTC
many	TRBV20-1	TRBJ1-5	15	TRBD1	CSARLGQTINQPQHF	TGCAGTGCTAGATTGGGACAGACAATCAATCAGCCCCAGCATTTT
few	TRBV30	TRBJ2-3	15	-	CAWSRRPVGTDTQYF	TGTGCCTGGAGTAGGCGCCCTGTGGGCACAGATACGCAGTATTTT
many	TRBV19	TRBJ2-7	14	-	CASSIGGTQYEQYF	TGTGCCAGTAGTATAGGAGGGACGCAGTACGAGCAGTACTTC
many	TRBV7-2	TRBJ2-2	16	TRBD1	CASSSGTGENTGELFF	TGTGCCAGCAGCTCCGGGACAGGAGAGAACACCGGGGAGCTGTTTTTT
many	TRBV5-8	TRBJ2-3	15	TRBD1	CASSPDRASTDTQYF	TGTGCCAGCAGTCCGGACAGGGCCAGCACAGATACGCAGTATTTT
many	TRBV19	TRBJ1-2	15	-	CASGDTSSPNYGYTF	TGTGCCTCAGGGGACACATCATCACCTAACTATGGCTACACCTTC
many	TRBV28	TRBJ2-1	16	TRBD1	CASSTVGQGVYNEQFF	TGTGCCAGCAGCACGGTAGGACAGGGGGTTTACAATGAGCAGTTCTTC
many	TRBV29-1	TRBJ2-1	13	-	CSVDRDIYNEQFF	TGCAGCGTTGACCGGGATATTTACAATGAGCAGTTCTTC
many	TRBV4-3	TRBJ2-5	14	TRBD2	CASSQGGDYDPQYF	TGCGCCAGCAGCCAAGGGGGGGACTACGACCCCCAGTACTTC
few	TRBV5-8	TRBJ2-7	14	TRBD1	CASSGDRGVYEQYF	TGTGCCAGCAGCGGCGACAGGGGTGTCTACGAGCAGTACTTC
many	TRBV7-3	TRBJ2-5	14	TRBD2	CASSPGLAEETQYF	TGTGCCAGCAGCCCTGGACTAGCGGAAGAGACCCAGTACTTC
many	TRBV20-1	TRBJ2-1	14	TRBD2	CSARLAGLNNEQFF	TGCAGTGCTAGACTAGCGGGTTTAAACAATGAGCAGTTCTTC
-	TRBV20-1	TRBJ1-1	11	-	CSALANTEAFF	TGCAGTGCCCTTGCTAACACTGAAGCTTTCTTT
many	TRBV7-9	TRBJ2-7	14	TRBD1	CASNRGGGSYEQYF	TGTGCCAGCAACCGAGGGGGCGGCTCCTACGAGCAGTACTTC
many	TRBV19	TRBJ2-1	13	-	CASGDRLVGEQFF	TGTGCCAGTGGGGACCGCCTGGTGGGTGAGCAGTTCTTC
-	TRBV20-1	TRBJ1-2	16	TRBD1	CSAPNRGQTTNYGYTF	TGCAGTGCCCCAAACCGGGGACAGACAACTAACTATGGCTACACCTTC
many	TRBV9	TRBJ2-7	14	-	CASSGGPDSYEQYF	TGTGCCAGCAGCGGGGGACCGGACTCCTACGAGCAGTACTTC
many	TRBV6-1	TRBJ2-6	15	TRBD1	CASSGTGVGANVLTF	TGTGCCAGCAGTGGCACAGGGGTCGGGGCCAACGTCCTGACTTTC
many	TRBV7-9	TRBJ2-7	15	-	CASSYYSGTVDEQYF	TGTGCCAGCAGCTATTATTCCGGGACTGTCGACGAGCAGTACTTC
many	TRBV6-4	TRBJ2-3	16	-	CASSDRPGSGTDTQYF	TGTGCCAGCAGTGACCGCCCCGGGAGCGGCACAGATACGCAGTATTTT
medium-sized	TRBV4-2	TRBJ2-1	18	TRBD2	CASSQDPGLAGGYNEQFF	TGTGCCAGCAGCCAAGATCCGGGACTAGCGGGAGGTTACAATGAGCAGTTCTTC
many	TRBV2	TRBJ2-7	13	TRBD1	CASGRQGAYEQYF	TGTGCCAGCGGAAGACAGGGGGCCTACGAGCAGTACTTC
many	TRBV9	TRBJ2-1	16	TRBD2	CASSVVIAGGIDEQFF	TGTGCCAGCAGCGTAGTAATAGCGGGAGGGATCGATGAGCAGTTCTTC